This T cell receptor beta chain is drawn from a study of T cell responses to AZD1222 COVID-19 vaccine. Overall study results and limits: Across the whole spike, CD4 TCRs peaked at regions 160-218 and 743-854. Without day 14 samples, only post-peak T cell repertoires were studied.

Repertoires were generated with immunoSEQ multiplex PCR, while TCRdb's copy carries only in-frame clones and drops some. The table records 100,000 to 150,000 clones, 91% of them present only once. With regard to this clone: What it binds is not known.

Material: peripheral blood, obtained 28 days after the second AZD1222 dose. The receptor's source is an adult who received the AZD1222 COVID-19 vaccine.

The CDR3 spells CATSDSVAGESDTQYF. In DNA form, the CDR3 reads TGTGCCACCAGTGATTCGGTAGCGGGGGAGTCAGATACGCAGTATTTT. V is TRBV24-1 and J is TRBJ2-3, with 9 bases identical to TRBD2. CDR1 and CDR2 (germline): KGHDR, SFDVKD. The V and J ends lost 2 bases and 4 bases, in that order; junction bases with no gene match: 6. The CDR3 spans 16 residues.